A single sample gave rise to the 7 T cell receptor beta chains below, sequenced in a study of cytotoxic CD8 clonotypes in ibrutinib-treated CLL. Profiled with immunoSEQ multiplex PCR; TCRdb holds only in-frame clones, not every one. The data hold roughly 180,000 clones, with approximately 72% observed a single time. Sequenced material: PBMCs, taken after 24 months of ibrutinib treatment. The receptors shown here come from a human donor with chronic lymphocytic leukemia.

This clone was observed a few times. The J gene is TRBJ2-1, the V gene TRBV2; TRBD2 matches at 7 bases. The trim removed 6 bases at V and 2 bases at J, leaving 7 bases unmatched. Germline V gene sequence: CDR1 SNHLY, CDR2 FYNNEI. The CDR3 extends over 15 amino acids. Written as DNA, the CDR3 is TGTGCCAGCAGGCCGGGACTAAGCACCTACAATGAGCAGTTCTTC. This encodes CASRPGLSTYNEQFF.

The V call is TRBV4-1, the J call TRBJ2-5; D is unclear. The J call could be wrong; TRBJ2-7 is a better fit for the DNA end. The CDR3 spans 15 residues. Germline CDR1 is MGHRA and CDR2 is YSYEKL. CDR3 loop: CASSQDTAIFYEQYF. The CDR3 DNA reads as TGCGCCAGCAGCCAAGATACAGCGATCTTCTACGAGCAGTACTTC.

This chain joins TRBV5-1 and TRBJ1-6, with a weak D call TRBD1 (5 bases). This CDR3 has 14 amino acids. The V gene lost 0 bases and the J gene lost 8 bases, with 9 bases spanning the gap. Germline-derived CDR1 and CDR2 are SGHRS and YFSETQ. As DNA, the CDR3 is TGCGCCAGCAGCTTGGAGGGAGGGGATTCACCCCTCCACTTT. It is translated as CASSLEGGDSPLHF.

In the case of this clone: Other nucleotide sequences in the sample specify the same CDR3. V and J are TRBV4-3 and TRBJ2-5; D gene uncertain. Trimming left V 0 bases short and J 4 bases short, with 3 bases between. Germline loops: CDR1 LGHNA, CDR2 YSLEER. This CDR3 has 12 amino acids. The CDR3: CASSQDRETQYF. The CDR3 DNA sequence: TGCGCCAGCAGCCAAGATCGAGAGACCCAGTACTTC.

Here the CDR3 DNA reads TGTGCCAGTAGTATGGTTGAAGGGACCTACGAGCAGTACTTC. It encodes CASSMVEGTYEQYF. This rearrangement joins TRBV19 to TRBJ2-7; no clear D. The germline V and J ends were trimmed by 3 bases and 2 bases, with 11 bases remaining between them. Germline CDR1 is LNHDA and CDR2 is SQIVND (reference sequence). The CDR3 extends over 14 amino acids. The whole variable domain, filled in from reference TRBV19 and TRBJ2-7, reads DGGITQSPKYLFRKEGQNVTLSCEQNLNHDAMYWYRQDPGQGLRLIYYSQIVNDFQKGDIAEGYSVSREKKESFPLTVTSAQKNPTAFYLCASSMVEGTYEQYFGPGTRLTVT.

The J gene is TRBJ2-3, the V gene TRBV9, with D unclear. Germline V gene lookup returns CDR1 SGDLS and CDR2 YYNGEE. The CDR3 runs 11 residues. Between the trimmed V and J ends, which lost 4 bases and 5 bases, there was a span of 5 bases. CDR3 bases: TGTGCCAGCAGCAAAGGAGATACGCAGTATTTT. Its protein is CASSKGDTQYF.

The chain couples TRBV25-1 to TRBJ2-1; 11 nucleotides agree with TRBD2. The CDR3 has 14 amino acids. V trimming: 9 bases; J trimming: 1 base; junction bases outside the gene matches: 2. In germline, CDR1 is MGHDK, CDR2 SYGVNS. CDR3 DNA: TGTGCCAGTGGACTAGCGGGTTCCTACAATGAGCAGTTCTTC. This codes for CASGLAGSYNEQFF.